These 5 T cell receptor beta chains share one sample of origin, sequenced in a study of human CD4 T cells and Enterobacteriaceae. Sorting took every CD4+ cell except CD45RA+CCR7+CD95- naive cells, reaching over 95% purity. The protocol was immunoSEQ multiplex PCR, while the TCRdb copy is restricted to in-frame clones and leaves out a portion. The data contain tens of thousands of clones, just under 85% of them singletons. Sample: memory CD4+ T cells from blood. These receptors came from a human donor in good health.

The rearrangement links TRBV11-3 to TRBJ2-1; 8 bases match TRBD2. Germline trimming cut 5 bases from V and 0 bases from J; bases unmatched to any gene: 12. Germline loops: CDR1 SGHNT, CDR2 YENEEA. The CDR3 spans 18 residues. The CDR3 is CASSLRSSGPSSYNEQFF. The CDR3 nucleotides read TGTGCCAGCAGCCTCCGTTCTAGCGGGCCTAGCTCCTACAATGAGCAGTTCTTC.

This clone came up once. The rearrangement joins TRBV19 to TRBJ2-1; D is possibly TRBD2 (5 bases). From germline, CDR1 is LNHDA and CDR2 SQIVND (reference sequence). Trimming left V 3 bases short and J 13 bases short, with 13 bases between. This CDR3 is built from 12 residues. For the CDR3, the DNA is TGTGCCAGTAGTATGGTTGTCGGGGAACAGTTCTTC. This gives the protein CASSMVVGEQFF.

The CDR3 is CASSVHLERSGNTIYF. The CDR3, as DNA: TGTGCCAGCAGCGTTCATCTGGAGCGCTCTGGAAACACCATATATTTT. This sequence joins TRBV9 and TRBJ1-3; D unresolved. CDR3 length equals 16 residues. The V gene lost 2 bases and the J gene lost 0 bases, with 12 bases spanning the gap. Germline values: CDR1 SGDLS, CDR2 YYNGEE.

This clone showed up just once. CDR3 sequence: CSASDRGGEKLFF. The CDR3 DNA reads TGCAGCGCCTCGGACAGGGGTGGTGAAAAACTGTTTTTT. The chain recombines TRBV29-1 with TRBJ1-4; TRBD1 matches 9 bases. This CDR3 is built from 13 residues. Trimming cost V 7 bases and J 7 bases; bases outside gene matches: 7. The germline gives CDR1 SQVTM, CDR2 ANQGSEA.

This clone was observed a single time. The rearrangement joins TRBV6-5 to TRBJ2-3; the D call may be TRBD1 or TRBD2 (6 bases each). This CDR3 spans 13 amino acids. From germline, CDR1 is MNHEY and CDR2 SVGAGI. V was clipped by 5 bases and J by 4 bases, with 10 bases between them. DNA for the CDR3: TGTGCCAGCAGTCCGGAGGGGGCAGATACGCAGTATTTT. Translating it yields CASSPEGADTQYF.